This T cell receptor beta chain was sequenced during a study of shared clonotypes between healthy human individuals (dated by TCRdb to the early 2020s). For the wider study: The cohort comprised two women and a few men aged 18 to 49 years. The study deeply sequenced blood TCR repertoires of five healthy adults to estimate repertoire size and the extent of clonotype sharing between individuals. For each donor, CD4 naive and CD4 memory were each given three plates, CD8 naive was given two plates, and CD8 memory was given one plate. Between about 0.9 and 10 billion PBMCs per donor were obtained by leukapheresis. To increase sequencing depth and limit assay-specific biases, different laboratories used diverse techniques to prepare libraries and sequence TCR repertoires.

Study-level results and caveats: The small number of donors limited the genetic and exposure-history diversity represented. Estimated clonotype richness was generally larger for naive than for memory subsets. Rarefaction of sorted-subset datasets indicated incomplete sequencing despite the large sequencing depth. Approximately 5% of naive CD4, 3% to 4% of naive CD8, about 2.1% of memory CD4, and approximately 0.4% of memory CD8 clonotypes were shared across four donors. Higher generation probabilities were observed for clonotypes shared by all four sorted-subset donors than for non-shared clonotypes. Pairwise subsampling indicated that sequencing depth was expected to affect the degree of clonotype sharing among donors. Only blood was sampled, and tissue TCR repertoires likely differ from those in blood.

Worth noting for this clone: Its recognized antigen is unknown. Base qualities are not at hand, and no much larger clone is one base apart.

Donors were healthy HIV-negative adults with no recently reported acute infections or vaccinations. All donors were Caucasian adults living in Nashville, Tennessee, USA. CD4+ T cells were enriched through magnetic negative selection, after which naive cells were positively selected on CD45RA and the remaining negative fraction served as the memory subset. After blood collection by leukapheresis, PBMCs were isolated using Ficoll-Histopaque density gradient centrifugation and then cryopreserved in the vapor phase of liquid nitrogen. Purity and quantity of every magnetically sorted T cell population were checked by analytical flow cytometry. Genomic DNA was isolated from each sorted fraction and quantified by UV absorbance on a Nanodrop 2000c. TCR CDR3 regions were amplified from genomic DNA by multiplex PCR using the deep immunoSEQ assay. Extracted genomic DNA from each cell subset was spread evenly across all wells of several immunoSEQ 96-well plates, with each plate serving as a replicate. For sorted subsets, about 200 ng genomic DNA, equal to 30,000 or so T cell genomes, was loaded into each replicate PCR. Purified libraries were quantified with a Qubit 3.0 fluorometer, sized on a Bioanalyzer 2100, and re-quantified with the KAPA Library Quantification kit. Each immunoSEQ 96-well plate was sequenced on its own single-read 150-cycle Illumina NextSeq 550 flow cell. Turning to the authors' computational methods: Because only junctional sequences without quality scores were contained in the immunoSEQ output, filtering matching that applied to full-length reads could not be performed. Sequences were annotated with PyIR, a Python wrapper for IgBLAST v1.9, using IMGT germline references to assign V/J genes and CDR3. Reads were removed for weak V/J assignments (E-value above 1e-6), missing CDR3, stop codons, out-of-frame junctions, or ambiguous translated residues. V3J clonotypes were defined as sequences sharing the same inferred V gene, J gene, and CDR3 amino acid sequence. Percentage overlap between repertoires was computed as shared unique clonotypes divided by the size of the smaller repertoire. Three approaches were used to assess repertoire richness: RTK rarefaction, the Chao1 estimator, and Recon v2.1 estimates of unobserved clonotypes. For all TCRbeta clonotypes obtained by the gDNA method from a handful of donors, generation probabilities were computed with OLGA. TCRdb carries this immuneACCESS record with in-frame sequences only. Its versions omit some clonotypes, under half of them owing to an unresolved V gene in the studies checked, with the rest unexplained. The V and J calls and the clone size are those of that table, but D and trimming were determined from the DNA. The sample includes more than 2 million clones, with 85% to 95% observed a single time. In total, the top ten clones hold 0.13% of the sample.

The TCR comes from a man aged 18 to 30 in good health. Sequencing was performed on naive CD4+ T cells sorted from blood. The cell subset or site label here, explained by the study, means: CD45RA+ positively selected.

The encoded CDR3 is CASSFDSAQETQYF. The bases read TGTGCCAGCAGCTTCGACAGCGCACAAGAGACCCAGTACTTC. The chain uses TRBV7-2 and TRBJ2-5, and TRBD1 may be the D gene, going by 5 matching bases. V is cut by 3 bases and J by 2 bases, and the space between the germline ends is 10 bases. From cysteine to phenylalanine, the CDR3 is 14 amino acids long. This entry keeps only the CDR3 DNA: 42 bases, framed from base 1. The CDR1 and CDR2 encoded by the germline V gene are SGHTA and FQGNSA.